The clone carrying this TCR beta chain was counted a few times. Its antigen is still unknown. Using constant-segment primers, 5'RACE produced TCR alpha and TCR beta cDNA libraries carrying sample barcodes and UMIs. One entry per CDR3 protein, called by TCRdb with MiXCR from the 5' RACE reads. This table has under 300,000 distinct CDR3 sequences, roughly 16% appearing once. This sample stems from a study of T-cell memory formation after mild COVID-19. Across the whole study: Clusters were largely donor specific. Findings and limits, study-wide: Some responding clones appeared in pre-infection memory, suggesting cross-reactive memory joined.

The CDR3 consists of 14 residues. Germline V gene sequence: CDR1 LGHNA, CDR2 YSLEER. V lost 3 bases and J 8 bases, leaving 16 bases between the germline ends. The sample taken for sequencing was PBMCs or a T cell subset sorted from them (not recorded which). The receptor's source is a man between 18 and 35 years old who had mild COVID-19 (a few samples of this study predate the infection). Cell type and time point are not known. The chain carries TRBV4-3 and TRBJ1-2; a weak D match, TRBD1 (5 bases). CDR3 bases: TGCGCCAGCAGCCACATCCCGGCGAGGGGCGGCTACACCTTC. Its protein product is CASSHIPARGGYTF.